A single sample is the source of the 29 T cell receptor beta chains below, sequenced in a study of cytomegalovirus exposure and HLA in healthy donors. In the PCR, 60 Vbeta and 13 Jbeta primers were used. Data came from immunoSEQ multiplex PCR; TCRdb stores just in-frame clones and leaves some out. In the table there are fewer than 150,000 clones, about 74% of which are singletons. Sequences were obtained from PBMCs. Receptor source: a man aged 35-49 years in good health and CMV-seronegative.

A few counts support this clone. This rearrangement joins TRBV6-5 to TRBJ2-7, with 9 bases fitting TRBD1. V lost 6 bases to trimming and J lost 3 bases; unmatched junction nucleotides: 0. The CDR3 loop spans 12 amino acids. Germline V gives CDR1 MNHEY, CDR2 SVGAGI. The CDR3 DNA reads as TGTGCCAGCAGGGGACAGGGCTACGAGCAGTACTTC. Amino acid sequence: CASRGQGYEQYF.

The genes are TRBV6-5 and TRBJ2-5; TRBD1 aligns across 7 bases. Germline loops: CDR1 MNHEY, CDR2 SVGAGI. The CDR3 totals 15 residues. V was clipped by 4 bases and J by 5 bases; unmatched bases: 10. In nucleotides, the CDR3 is TGTGCCAGCAGTTTCGGACGACAGGGCGGGGAGACCCAGTACTTC. It specifies CASSFGRQGGETQYF.

The table lists this clone with a count of one. This chain links TRBV6-1 with TRBJ1-2; D is unresolved. The CDR3 sequence is 15 residues long. Trimming pared 1 base from V and 0 bases from J, leaving 9 bases between. Germline V gene sequence: CDR1 MNHNS, CDR2 SASEGT. CDR3: CASSEEVGANYGYTF. CDR3 nucleotide sequence: TGTGCCAGCAGTGAAGAAGTGGGAGCTAACTATGGCTACACCTTC.

The chain couples TRBV29-1 to TRBJ1-1; D is unclear. Trimming left V 4 bases short and J 2 bases short, with 8 bases between. The length of the CDR3 is 12 residues. CDR1 SQVTM and CDR2 ANQGSEA come from the germline V gene. The CDR3 DNA reads as TGCAGCGTTGTACGGTCAAACACTGAAGCTTTCTTT. Protein: CSVVRSNTEAFF.

This clone was seen a few times. The chain uses TRBV19 and TRBJ2-7, with 7 bases fitting TRBD1. This CDR3 contains 14 residues. Unmatched junction bases numbered 3, after V lost 2 bases and J lost 2 bases. Germline-derived CDR1 and CDR2 are LNHDA and SQIVND (reference sequence). The CDR3 DNA reads TGTGCCAGTAGTATACGGGACAGTCCCTACGAGCAGTACTTC. Translating gives CASSIRDSPYEQYF.

V and J are TRBV7-2 and TRBJ2-6, with TRBD2 matching 7 bases. With 5 bases clipped from V and 2 bases from J, the junction kept 9 bases outside the gene matches. This CDR3 comprises 17 residues. The germline V gene encodes CDR1 SGHTA and CDR2 FQGNSA. CDR3: CASSPHMRGTGANVLTF. CDR3 in DNA: TGTGCCAGCAGCCCCCACATGCGGGGGACTGGGGCCAACGTCCTGACTTTC.

The chain couples TRBV6-6 to TRBJ2-5, with D possibly matching TRBD1 (7 bases). Germline V gives CDR1 MNHNY, CDR2 SVGAGI (reference sequence). The CDR3 is made up of 15 amino acids. Trimming removed 3 bases from V and 2 bases from J, with 13 bases in between. CDR3 DNA: TGTGCCAGCAGTTATGCGGGACAGACTCAAGAGACCCAGTACTTC. Protein sequence: CASSYAGQTQETQYF.

This sequence joins TRBV7-9 and TRBJ2-7, with D possibly being TRBD1 (5 bases). This CDR3 has 16 residues. In germline, CDR1 is SEHNR, CDR2 FQNEAQ (reference sequence). V was cut by 5 bases and J by 6 bases, with 23 bases left in between. The CDR3 loop reads CASSQTPARAGFEQYF. CDR3 bases: TGTGCCAGCAGCCAAACCCCCGCCAGGGCAGGGTTCGAGCAGTACTTC.

The V call is TRBV28, the J call TRBJ2-7; the match to TRBD2 covers 9 bases. Germline CDR1 MDHEN, CDR2 SYDVKM. Unmatched junction bases numbered 8, after V lost 2 bases and J lost 0 bases. This CDR3 is built from 17 residues. CDR3: CASSLTPLAGFSYEQYF. CDR3 nucleotides: TGTGCCAGCAGTTTAACCCCCCTAGCGGGGTTCTCCTACGAGCAGTACTTC.

The chain uses TRBV9 and TRBJ2-5; 8 bases fit TRBD2. The CDR3 totals 16 residues. Germline V gene sequence: CDR1 SGDLS, CDR2 YYNGEE. V trimming: 5 bases; J trimming: 3 bases; junction bases outside the gene matches: 12. Written as DNA, the CDR3 is TGTGCCAGCAGTTCCTACGGCCTAGCGGGTAAAGAGACCCAGTACTTC. This sequence encodes CASSSYGLAGKETQYF. Full variable domain (rest looked up from reference TRBV9 and TRBJ2-5): DSGVTQTPKHLITATGQRVTLRCSPRSGDLSVYWYQQSLDQGLQFLIQYYNGEERAKGNILERFSAQQFPDLHSELNLSSLELGDSALYFCASSSYGLAGKETQYFGPGTRLLVL.

V gene TRBV13 combines with J gene TRBJ2-1; D may be TRBD2 (6 bases). From germline, CDR1 is PRHDT and CDR2 FYEKMQ (reference sequence). This CDR3 has 15 amino acids. Trimming pared 5 bases from V and 7 bases from J, leaving 18 bases between. The CDR3 reads CASSPHAGLGNEQFF. CDR3 DNA: TGTGCCAGCAGCCCCCATGCGGGGCTGGGTAATGAGCAGTTCTTC.

This clone has only one observation. J is TRBJ1-1 and V is TRBV28; 7 bases match TRBD1. With V trimmed by 3 bases and J by 1 base, 17 bases remained unmatched. CDR1 MDHEN and CDR2 SYDVKM come from the germline V gene. This CDR3 contains 19 residues. CDR3 sequence (DNA): TGTGCCAGCAGTTTTCCCCGGAAACAGGACAGGTTCCCGAACACTGAAGCTTTCTTT. Its translation: CASSFPRKQDRFPNTEAFF.

J is TRBJ1-1 and V is TRBV6-6; D is perhaps TRBD1 (6 bases). The germline V and J ends were trimmed by 5 bases and 1 base, with 17 bases remaining between them. Germline-derived CDR1 and CDR2 are MNHNY and SVGAGI (reference sequence). The CDR3 is 16 amino acids. The CDR3 spells CASSTPRTAANTEAFF. The CDR3 nucleotides read TGTGCCAGCAGTACCCCCCGGACAGCGGCGAACACTGAAGCTTTCTTT.

The chain joins TRBV5-1 to TRBJ2-5, with D unresolved. This CDR3 region has 12 residues. Trimming shortened V by 7 bases and J by 2 bases, and 9 bases separated the two germline ends. The germline gives CDR1 SGHRS, CDR2 YFSETQ. CDR3: CASYVRQETQYF. In DNA, the CDR3 is TGCGCCAGCTATGTCAGGCAAGAGACCCAGTACTTC.

The rearrangement links TRBV6-5 to TRBJ2-1; 13 positions match TRBD2. CDR1 MNHEY and CDR2 SVGAGI come from the germline V gene. The CDR3 has 15 residues. The V and J ends lost 5 bases and 8 bases, in that order; junction bases with no gene match: 6. The CDR3 is CASSQTSGRGDEQFF. The CDR3 DNA is TGTGCCAGCAGTCAAACTAGCGGGAGGGGGGATGAGCAGTTCTTC.

The sample holds one count of this clone. The chain joins TRBV5-5 to TRBJ1-6; D is uncertain. The V end was cut by 4 bases, the J end by 9 bases, with 20 bases between. Germline loops: CDR1 SGHKS, CDR2 YYEKEE (reference sequence). The CDR3 loop spans 16 amino acids. The CDR3 DNA follows: TGTGCCAGCAGCAAGTTGACCGCGGCTAGCTTTTCACCCCTCCACTTT. Translation gives CASSKLTAASFSPLHF.

The chain couples TRBV29-1 to TRBJ2-6; D not certain. V lost 6 bases and J lost 0, with 6 bases in between. This CDR3 region has 13 residues. In germline, CDR1 is SQVTM, CDR2 ANQGSEA. CDR3: CSVYSSGANVLTF. CDR3 sequence (DNA): TGCAGCGTCTACAGCTCTGGGGCCAACGTCCTGACTTTC.

The rearrangement uses TRBV9 and TRBJ1-3, with D tentatively TRBD1 (5 bases). The germline V gene encodes CDR1 SGDLS and CDR2 YYNGEE. V dropped 3 bases and J dropped 4 bases, with 14 bases sitting between them. This CDR3 is 15 amino acids long. As DNA, the CDR3 is TGTGCCAGCAGCGCTACAGGAGTGGAGGGAAACACCATATATTTT. Protein sequence: CASSATGVEGNTIYF.

Only a few counts were recorded for this clone. The J gene is TRBJ1-1, the V gene TRBV29-1; D gene unclear. The CDR3 sequence is 14 residues long. Germline V CDR1 and CDR2: SQVTM, ANQGSEA. The CDR3 is CRVTPPEGHTEAFF. CDR3 coding DNA: TGCAGGGTCACCCCCCCCGAGGGTCACACTGAAGCTTTCTTT. The variable domain in full, with the rest retrieved from reference TRBV29-1 and TRBJ1-1, is SAVISQKPSRDICQRGTSLTIQCQVDSQVTMMFWYRQQPGQSLTLIATANQGSEATYESGFVIDKFPISRPNLTFSTLTVSNMSPEDSSIYLCRVTPPEGHTEAFFGQGTRLTVV.

The J gene is TRBJ2-5, the V gene TRBV6-1; no definite D call. V lost 6 bases, J lost 4 bases, and 15 bases lay in between. This CDR3 is built from 14 residues. Germline CDR1 is MNHNS and CDR2 is SASEGT. The CDR3 loop is CASRLDSTPETQYF. CDR3 DNA sequence: TGTGCCAGCAGGCTCGACTCGACCCCAGAGACCCAGTACTTC.

The genes are TRBV4-3 and TRBJ2-4; 9 positions agree with TRBD1. The germline V gene encodes CDR1 LGHNA and CDR2 YSLEER. V shed 5 bases and J 6 bases; nucleotides not matched to a gene: 8. The CDR3 runs to 15 residues. CDR3 loop: CASSGGTGNGNIQYF. The CDR3 DNA reads TGCGCCAGCAGCGGGGGGACAGGGAATGGAAACATTCAGTACTTC.

The chain has TRBV19 and TRBJ1-1; TRBD1 aligns across 9 bases. The CDR3 covers 14 residues. CDR1 is LNHDA and CDR2 is SQIVND in the germline V gene (reference sequence). The V segment lost 5 bases and the J segment 1 base; nucleotides outside the gene matches: 2. This CDR3 is CASSRDRANTEAFF. CDR3 in DNA: TGTGCCAGTAGTCGGGACAGGGCGAACACTGAAGCTTTCTTT. The whole variable domain, remainder taken from reference TRBV19 and TRBJ1-1, is DGGITQSPKYLFRKEGQNVTLSCEQNLNHDAMYWYRQDPGQGLRLIYYSQIVNDFQKGDIAEGYSVSREKKESFPLTVTSAQKNPTAFYLCASSRDRANTEAFFGQGTRLTVV.

The V gene is TRBV9, the J gene TRBJ1-1; D perhaps matches TRBD1 (5 bases). CDR3 size: 15 residues. In germline, CDR1 is SGDLS, CDR2 YYNGEE. V shed 6 bases and J shed 0 bases, with 15 bases lying between them. CDR3 region: CASTDGGAMNTEAFF. The CDR3 coding sequence is TGTGCCAGCACCGATGGTGGGGCTATGAACACTGAAGCTTTCTTT.

This clone appeared a single time. The chain uses TRBV7-9 and TRBJ2-7, with a weak D call TRBD1 (6 bases). The V gene lost 7 bases and the J gene lost 0 bases, with 13 bases spanning the gap. The CDR3 loop spans 14 amino acids. The germline CDR1 and CDR2 sequences are SEHNR and FQNEAQ (reference sequence). The CDR3 DNA is TGTGCCAGCACCCTACAGGGAGACTCCTACGAGCAGTACTTC. Its protein product is CASTLQGDSYEQYF.

The J gene is TRBJ1-2, the V gene TRBV11-2, with D perhaps matching TRBD1 (6 bases). V lost 5 bases to trimming and J lost 4 bases, with 14 bases between them. The CDR3 loop spans 14 amino acids. Germline V gene sequence: CDR1 SGHAT, CDR2 FQNNGV. CDR3 protein: CASSPGSGVYGYTF. CDR3 in DNA: TGTGCCAGCAGCCCGGGATCAGGGGTCTATGGCTACACCTTC.

The J gene is TRBJ2-1, the V gene TRBV9; D is possibly TRBD1 (7 bases). The CDR3 sequence is 15 residues long. CDR1 SGDLS and CDR2 YYNGEE come from the germline V gene. The germline V and J ends were trimmed by 0 bases and 5 bases, with 12 bases remaining between them. The CDR3 reads CASSVGQGGNNEQFF. CDR3 nucleotides: TGTGCCAGCAGCGTAGGGCAGGGGGGCAACAATGAGCAGTTCTTC.

V is TRBV4-1 and J is TRBJ1-1; TRBD1 is a possible D gene (5 bases). V lost 0 bases, J lost 4 bases, and 12 bases lay in between. The CDR3 runs 15 residues. Germline CDR1 is MGHRA and CDR2 is YSYEKL. The CDR3 nucleotides read TGCGCCAGCAGCCAAGAGTCGGGGGTGGTCACTGAAGCTTTCTTT. It specifies CASSQESGVVTEAFF.

The chain joins TRBV7-2 to TRBJ2-7; TRBD2 aligns across 10 bases. This CDR3 contains 14 residues. Looked up from germline, CDR1 is SGHTA and CDR2 is FQGNSA. The J segment lost 5 bases and the V segment lost 2 bases, leaving 3 bases of the junction unmatched. CDR3 coding DNA: TGTGCCAGCAGCTTAATCACTAGCGGGAACGAGCAGTACTTC. The encoded protein is CASSLITSGNEQYF.

V gene TRBV19 combines with J gene TRBJ2-5, with D unresolved. This CDR3 spans 11 amino acids. Germline assignment: CDR1 LNHDA and CDR2 SQIVND (reference sequence). V lost 3 bases and J lost 5, with 4 bases in between. The CDR3 bases are TGTGCCAGTAGTATGCGTGAGACCCAGTACTTC. Protein sequence: CASSMRETQYF.